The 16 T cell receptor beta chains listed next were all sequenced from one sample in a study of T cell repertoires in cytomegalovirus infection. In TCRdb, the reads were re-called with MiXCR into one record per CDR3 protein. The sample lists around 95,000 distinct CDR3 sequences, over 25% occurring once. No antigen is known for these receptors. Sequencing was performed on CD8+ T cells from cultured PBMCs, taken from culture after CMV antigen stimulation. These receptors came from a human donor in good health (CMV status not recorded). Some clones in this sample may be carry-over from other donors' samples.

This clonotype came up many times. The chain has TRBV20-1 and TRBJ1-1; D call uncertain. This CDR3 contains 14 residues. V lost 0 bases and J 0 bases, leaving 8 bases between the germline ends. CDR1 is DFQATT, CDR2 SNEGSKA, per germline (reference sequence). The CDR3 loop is CSARDRRMNTEAFF. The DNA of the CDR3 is TGCAGTGCTAGAGATAGGCGGATGAACACTGAAGCTTTCTTT.

CDR3 residues: CASSLRTSGTDTQYF. The DNA of the CDR3 is TGTGCCAGCAGTCTCCGGACTAGCGGCACAGATACGCAGTATTTT. This rearrangement joins TRBV12-3 or TRBV12-4 to TRBJ2-3; 9 bases fit TRBD2. This CDR3 spans 15 amino acids. V shed 5 bases and J 1 base; nucleotides not matched to a gene: 4.

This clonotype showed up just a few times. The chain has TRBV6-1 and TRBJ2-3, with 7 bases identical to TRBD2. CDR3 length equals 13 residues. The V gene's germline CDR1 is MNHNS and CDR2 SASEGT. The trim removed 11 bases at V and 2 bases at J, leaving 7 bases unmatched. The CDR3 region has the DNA TGTGCCGGTGGGCGGGGGACCACAGATACGCAGTATTTT. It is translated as CAGGRGTTDTQYF.

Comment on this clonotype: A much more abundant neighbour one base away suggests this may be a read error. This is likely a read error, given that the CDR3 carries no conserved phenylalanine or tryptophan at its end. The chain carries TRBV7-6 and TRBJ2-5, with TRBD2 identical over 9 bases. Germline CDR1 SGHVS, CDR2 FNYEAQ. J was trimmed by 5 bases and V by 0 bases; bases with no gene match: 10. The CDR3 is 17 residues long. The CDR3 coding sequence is TGTGCCAGCAGCTTAGCCCCGGGGACTAGCCGGAGGGAGACCCAGTACATC. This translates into CASSLAPGTSRRETQYI.

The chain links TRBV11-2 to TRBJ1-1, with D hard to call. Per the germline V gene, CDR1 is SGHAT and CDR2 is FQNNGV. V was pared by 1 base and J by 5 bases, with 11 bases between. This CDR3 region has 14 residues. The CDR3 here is CASSLAAPSTEAFF. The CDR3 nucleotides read TGTGCCAGCAGCTTAGCTGCCCCCTCGACTGAAGCTTTCTTT.

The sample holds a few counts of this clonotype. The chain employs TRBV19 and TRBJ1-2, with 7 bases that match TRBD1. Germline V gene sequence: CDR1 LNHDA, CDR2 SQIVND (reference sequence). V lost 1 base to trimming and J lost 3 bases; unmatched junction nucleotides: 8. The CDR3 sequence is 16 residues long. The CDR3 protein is CASSIAHGTEDYGYTF. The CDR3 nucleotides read TGTGCCAGTAGTATAGCCCACGGGACAGAGGACTATGGCTACACCTTC.

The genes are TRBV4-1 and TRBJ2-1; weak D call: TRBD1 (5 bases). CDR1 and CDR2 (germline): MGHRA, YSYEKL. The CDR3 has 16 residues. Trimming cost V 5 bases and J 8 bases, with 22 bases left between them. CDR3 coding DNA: TGCGCCAGCAGCTCCAACGCCCTAGGGGCTTCACATGAGCAGTTCTTC. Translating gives CASSSNALGASHEQFF.

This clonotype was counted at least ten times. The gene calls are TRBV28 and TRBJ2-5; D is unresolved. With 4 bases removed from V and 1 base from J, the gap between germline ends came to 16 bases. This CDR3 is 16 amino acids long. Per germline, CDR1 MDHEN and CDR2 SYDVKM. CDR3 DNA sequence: TGTGCCAGCAGTTCTGAACGGGTGGACCGCCAAGAGACCCAGTACTTC. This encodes CASSSERVDRQETQYF.

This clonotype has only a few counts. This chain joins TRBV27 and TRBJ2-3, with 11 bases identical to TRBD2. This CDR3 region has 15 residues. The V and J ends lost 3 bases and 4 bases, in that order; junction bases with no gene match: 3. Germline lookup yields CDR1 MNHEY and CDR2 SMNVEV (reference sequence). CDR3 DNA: TGTGCCAGCAGTTTTAGCGGGGGGGCAGCAGATACGCAGTATTTT. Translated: CASSFSGGAADTQYF.

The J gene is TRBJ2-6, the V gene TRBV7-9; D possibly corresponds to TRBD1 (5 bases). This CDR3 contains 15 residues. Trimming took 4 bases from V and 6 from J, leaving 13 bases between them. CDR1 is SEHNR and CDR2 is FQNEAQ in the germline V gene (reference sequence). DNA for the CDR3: TGTGCCAGCAGCTCGCCGACAGACCAGGCCAACGTCCTGACTTTC. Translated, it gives CASSSPTDQANVLTF.

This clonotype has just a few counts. CDR3 region: CASSQDPSEVNEQYF. CDR3 bases: TGTGCCAGCAGCCAAGATCCGTCGGAGGTAAACGAGCAGTACTTC. The chain uses TRBV4-2 and TRBJ2-7; perhaps TRBD2 as D (5 bases). The germline V gene encodes CDR1 LGHNA and CDR2 YNFKEQ. The CDR3 runs 15 residues. V was clipped by 0 bases and J by 5 bases, with 14 bases between them.

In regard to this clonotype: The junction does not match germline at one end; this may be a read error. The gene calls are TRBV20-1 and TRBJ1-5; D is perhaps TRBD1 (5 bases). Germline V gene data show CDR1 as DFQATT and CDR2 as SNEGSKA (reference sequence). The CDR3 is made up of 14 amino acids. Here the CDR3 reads CSARETASNQLQHF. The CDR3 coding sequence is TGCAGTGCTAGAGAGACAGCAAGCAATCAGCTCCAGCATTTT.

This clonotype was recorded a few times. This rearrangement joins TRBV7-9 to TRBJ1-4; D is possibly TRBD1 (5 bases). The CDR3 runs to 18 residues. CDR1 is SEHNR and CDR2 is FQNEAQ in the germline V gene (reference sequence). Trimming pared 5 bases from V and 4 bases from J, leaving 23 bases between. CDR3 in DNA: TGTGCCAGCAGCCCAGGGTCAGGGACCCCTTATTTTAATGAAAAACTGTTTTTT. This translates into CASSPGSGTPYFNEKLFF.

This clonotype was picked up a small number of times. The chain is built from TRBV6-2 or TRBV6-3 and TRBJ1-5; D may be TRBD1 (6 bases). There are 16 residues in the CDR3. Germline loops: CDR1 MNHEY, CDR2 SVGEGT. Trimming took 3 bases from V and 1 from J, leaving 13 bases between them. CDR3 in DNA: TGTGCCAGCAGTTATACAGGACAGACAAGCAATCAGCCCCAGCATTTT. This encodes CASSYTGQTSNQPQHF.

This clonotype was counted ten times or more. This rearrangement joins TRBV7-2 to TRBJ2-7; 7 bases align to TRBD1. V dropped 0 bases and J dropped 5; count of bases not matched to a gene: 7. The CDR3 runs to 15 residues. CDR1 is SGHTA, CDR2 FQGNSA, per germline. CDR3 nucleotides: TGTGCCAGCAGCTTAGCTACAGGGGAGCGACACGAGCAGTACTTC. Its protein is CASSLATGERHEQYF.

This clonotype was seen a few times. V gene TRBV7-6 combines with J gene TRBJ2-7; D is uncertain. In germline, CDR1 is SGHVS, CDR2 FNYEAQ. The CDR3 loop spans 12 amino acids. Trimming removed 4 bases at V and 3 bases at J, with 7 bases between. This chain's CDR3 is CASSSDRYEQYF. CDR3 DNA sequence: TGTGCCAGCAGCTCGGACCGCTACGAGCAGTACTTC.